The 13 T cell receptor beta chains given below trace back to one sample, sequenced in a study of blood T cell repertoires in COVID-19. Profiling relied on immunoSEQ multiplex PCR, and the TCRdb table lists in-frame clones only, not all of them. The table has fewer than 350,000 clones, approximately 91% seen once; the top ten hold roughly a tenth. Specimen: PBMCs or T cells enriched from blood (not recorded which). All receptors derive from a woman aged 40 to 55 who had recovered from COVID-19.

The CDR3 DNA reads TGTGCCTGGAGTGTTATCCACGAGCAGTACTTC. This translates into CAWSVIHEQYF. This chain uses TRBV30 with TRBJ2-7; D not certain. Germline V gives CDR1 GTSNPN, CDR2 SVGIG (reference sequence). V lost 0 bases and J lost 5, with 5 bases in between. This CDR3 spans 11 amino acids. The full variable domain, in which reference TRBV30 and TRBJ2-7 provide the parts outside the CDR3, is SQTIHQWPATLVQPVGSPLSLECTVEGTSNPNLYWYRQAAGRGLQLLFYSVGIGQISSEVPQNLSASRPQDRQFILSSKKLLLSDSGFYLCAWSVIHEQYFGPGTRLTVT.

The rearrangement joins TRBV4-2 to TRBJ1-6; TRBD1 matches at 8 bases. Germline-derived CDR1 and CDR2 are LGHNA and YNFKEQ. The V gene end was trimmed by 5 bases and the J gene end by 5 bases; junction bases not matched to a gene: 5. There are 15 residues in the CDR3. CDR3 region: CASSYRGTHNSPLHF. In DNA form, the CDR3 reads TGTGCCAGCAGCTACAGGGGGACCCATAATTCACCCCTCCACTTT.

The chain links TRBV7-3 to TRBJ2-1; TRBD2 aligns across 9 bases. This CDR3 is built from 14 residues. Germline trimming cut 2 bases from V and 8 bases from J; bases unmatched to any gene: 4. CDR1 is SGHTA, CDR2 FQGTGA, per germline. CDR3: CASSLGTSPDEQFF. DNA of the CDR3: TGTGCCAGCAGCTTAGGGACTAGCCCCGATGAGCAGTTCTTC. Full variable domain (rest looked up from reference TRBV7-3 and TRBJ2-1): GAGVSQTPSNKVTEKGKYVELRCDPISGHTALYWYRQSLGQGPEFLIYFQGTGAADDSGLPNDRFFAVRPEGSVSTLKIQRTERGDSAVYLCASSLGTSPDEQFFGPGTRLTVL.

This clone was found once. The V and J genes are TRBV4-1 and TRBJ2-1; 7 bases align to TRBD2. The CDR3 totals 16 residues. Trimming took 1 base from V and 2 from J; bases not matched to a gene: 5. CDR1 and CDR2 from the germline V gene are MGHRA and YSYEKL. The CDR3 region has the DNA TGCGCCAGCAGCCAAGTCAAGGCGGGGGCCTACAATGAGCAGTTCTTC. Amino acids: CASSQVKAGAYNEQFF.

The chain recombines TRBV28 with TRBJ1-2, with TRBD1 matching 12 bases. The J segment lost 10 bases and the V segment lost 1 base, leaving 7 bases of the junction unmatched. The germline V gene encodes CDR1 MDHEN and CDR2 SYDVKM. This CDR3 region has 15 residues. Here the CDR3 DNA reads TGTGCCAGCAGTTTATTAAGGGGACAGGGGGCTAACTACACCTTC. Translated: CASSLLRGQGANYTF.

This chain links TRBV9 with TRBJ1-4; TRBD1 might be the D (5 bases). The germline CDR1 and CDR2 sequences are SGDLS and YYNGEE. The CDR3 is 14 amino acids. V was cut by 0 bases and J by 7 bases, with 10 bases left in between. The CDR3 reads CASSVVGEGEKLFF. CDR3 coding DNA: TGTGCCAGCAGCGTAGTAGGGGAGGGTGAAAAACTGTTTTTT.

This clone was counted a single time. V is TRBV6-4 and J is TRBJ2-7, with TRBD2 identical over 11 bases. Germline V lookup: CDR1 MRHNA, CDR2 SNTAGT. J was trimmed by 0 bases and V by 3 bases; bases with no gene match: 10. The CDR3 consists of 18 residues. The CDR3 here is CASSEDALAGGISYEQYF. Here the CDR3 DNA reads TGTGCCAGCAGTGAAGATGCCCTAGCGGGAGGTATCTCCTACGAGCAGTACTTC.

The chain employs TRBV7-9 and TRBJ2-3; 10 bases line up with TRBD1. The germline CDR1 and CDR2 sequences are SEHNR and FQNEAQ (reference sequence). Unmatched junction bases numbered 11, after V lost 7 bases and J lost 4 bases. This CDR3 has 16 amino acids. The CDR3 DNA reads TGTGCCAGCATCCAAAGGACAGGGGGGGAAGCAGATACGCAGTATTTT. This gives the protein CASIQRTGGEADTQYF.

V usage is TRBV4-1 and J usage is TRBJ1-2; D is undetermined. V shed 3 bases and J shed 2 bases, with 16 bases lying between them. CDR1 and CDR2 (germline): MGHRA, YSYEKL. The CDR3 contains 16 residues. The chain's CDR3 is CASSQNGRDSNYGYTF. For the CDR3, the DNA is TGCGCCAGCAGCCAGAACGGTCGGGATTCAAACTATGGCTACACCTTC.

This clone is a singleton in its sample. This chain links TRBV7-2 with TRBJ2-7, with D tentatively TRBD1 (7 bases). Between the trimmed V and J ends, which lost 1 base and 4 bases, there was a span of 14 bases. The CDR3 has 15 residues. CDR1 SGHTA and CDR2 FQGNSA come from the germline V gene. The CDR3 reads CASSLEAGGIYEQYF. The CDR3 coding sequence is TGTGCCAGCAGCTTAGAGGCAGGGGGGATTTACGAGCAGTACTTC.

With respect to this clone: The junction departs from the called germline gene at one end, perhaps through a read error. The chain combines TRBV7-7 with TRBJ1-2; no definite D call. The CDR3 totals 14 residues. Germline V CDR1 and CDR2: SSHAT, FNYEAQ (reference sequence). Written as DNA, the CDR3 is TGTGCTAGCAGCTCCACCTCAGTAAACTATGGCTACACCTTC. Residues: CASSSTSVNYGYTF.

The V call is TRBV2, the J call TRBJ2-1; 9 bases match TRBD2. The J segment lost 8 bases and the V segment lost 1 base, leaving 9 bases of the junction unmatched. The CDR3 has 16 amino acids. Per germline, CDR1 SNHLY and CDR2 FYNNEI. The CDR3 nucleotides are TGTGCCAGCAGTGAAGGTGCTAGCGGGGTTTACCATGAGCAGTTCTTC. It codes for CASSEGASGVYHEQFF.

CDR3 residues: CASSQVSARDYGYTF. The DNA for the CDR3 is TGCGCCAGCAGCCAAGTTTCGGCGAGGGACTATGGCTACACCTTC. This sequence joins TRBV4-3 and TRBJ1-2; D gene ambiguous. Germline values: CDR1 LGHNA, CDR2 YSLEER. The CDR3 totals 15 residues. Trimming pared 1 base from V and 3 bases from J, leaving 12 bases between.